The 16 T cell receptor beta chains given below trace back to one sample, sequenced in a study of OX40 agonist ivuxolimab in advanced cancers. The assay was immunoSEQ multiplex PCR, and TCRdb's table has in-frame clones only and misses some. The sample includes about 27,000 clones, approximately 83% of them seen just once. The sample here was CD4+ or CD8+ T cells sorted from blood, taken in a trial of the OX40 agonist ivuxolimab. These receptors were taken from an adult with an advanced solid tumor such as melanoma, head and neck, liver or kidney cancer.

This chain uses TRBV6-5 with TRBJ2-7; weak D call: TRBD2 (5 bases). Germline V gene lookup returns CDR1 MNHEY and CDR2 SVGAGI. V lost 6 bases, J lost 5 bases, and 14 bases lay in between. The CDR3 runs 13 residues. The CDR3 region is CASSPPGKDEQYF. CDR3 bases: TGTGCCAGCAGCCCTCCGGGGAAAGACGAGCAGTACTTC.

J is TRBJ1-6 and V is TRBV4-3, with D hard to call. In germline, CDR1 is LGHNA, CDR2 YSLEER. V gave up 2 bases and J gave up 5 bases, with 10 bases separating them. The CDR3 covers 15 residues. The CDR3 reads CASSQHYEHNSPLHF. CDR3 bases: TGCGCCAGCAGCCAACATTATGAACATAATTCACCCCTCCACTTT.

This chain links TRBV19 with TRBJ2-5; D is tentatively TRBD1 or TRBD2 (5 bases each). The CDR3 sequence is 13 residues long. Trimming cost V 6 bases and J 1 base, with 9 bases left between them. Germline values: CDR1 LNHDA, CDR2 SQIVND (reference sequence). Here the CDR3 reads CASRRDGQETQYF. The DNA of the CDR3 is TGTGCCAGTAGACGGGACGGCCAAGAGACCCAGTACTTC.

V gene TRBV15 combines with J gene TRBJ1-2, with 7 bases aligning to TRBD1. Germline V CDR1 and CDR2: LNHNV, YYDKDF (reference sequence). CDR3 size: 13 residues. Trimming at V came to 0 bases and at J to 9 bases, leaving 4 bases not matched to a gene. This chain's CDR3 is CATSRDPTGSYTF. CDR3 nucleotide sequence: TGTGCCACCAGCAGAGACCCGACAGGGAGCTACACCTTC.

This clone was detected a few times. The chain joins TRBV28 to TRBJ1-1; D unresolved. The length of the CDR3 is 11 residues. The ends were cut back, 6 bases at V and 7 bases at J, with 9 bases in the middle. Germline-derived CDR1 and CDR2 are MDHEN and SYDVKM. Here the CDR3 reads CASSLRVEAFF. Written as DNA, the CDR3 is TGTGCCAGCAGCCTCAGAGTTGAAGCTTTCTTT.

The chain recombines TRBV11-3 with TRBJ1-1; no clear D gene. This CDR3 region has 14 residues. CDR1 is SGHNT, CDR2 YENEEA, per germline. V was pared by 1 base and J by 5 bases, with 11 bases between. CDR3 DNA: TGTGCCAGCAGCTTAGGTGGGATTGGAACTGAAGCTTTCTTT. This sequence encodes CASSLGGIGTEAFF.

The CDR3: CASSFGPGVLGYTF. The DNA for the CDR3 is TGTGCCAGCAGCTTCGGTCCAGGGGTTTTAGGCTACACCTTC. The chain combines TRBV5-6 with TRBJ1-2, with D possibly TRBD1 on 6 matching bases. Trimming stripped 2 bases from V and 8 bases from J, with 16 bases between. The CDR3 loop spans 14 amino acids. CDR1 and CDR2 (germline): SGHDT, YYEEEE.

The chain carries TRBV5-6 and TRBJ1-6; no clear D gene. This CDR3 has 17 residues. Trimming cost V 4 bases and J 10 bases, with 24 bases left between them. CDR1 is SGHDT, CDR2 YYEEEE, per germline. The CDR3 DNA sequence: TGTGCCAGCAGCCAACGCTATCGAGGCCTTTCCCACTCACCCCTCCACTTT. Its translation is CASSQRYRGLSHSPLHF.

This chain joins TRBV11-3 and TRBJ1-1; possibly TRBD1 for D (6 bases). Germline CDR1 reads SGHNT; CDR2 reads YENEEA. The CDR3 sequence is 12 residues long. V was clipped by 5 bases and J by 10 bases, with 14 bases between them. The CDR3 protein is CASSPGRGGAFF. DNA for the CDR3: TGTGCCAGCAGCCCTGGGAGGGGGGGAGCTTTCTTT. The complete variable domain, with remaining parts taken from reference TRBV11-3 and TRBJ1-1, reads EAGVVQSPRYKIIEKKQPVAFWCNPISGHNTLYWYLQNLGQGPELLIRYENEEAVDDSQLPKDRFSAERLKGVDSTLKIQPAELGDSAVYLCASSPGRGGAFFGQGTRLTVV.

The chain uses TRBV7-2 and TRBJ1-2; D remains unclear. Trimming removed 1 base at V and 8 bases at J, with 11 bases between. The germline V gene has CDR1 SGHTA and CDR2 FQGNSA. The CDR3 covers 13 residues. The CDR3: CASSLVGGGGYTF. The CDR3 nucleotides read TGTGCCAGCAGCTTAGTAGGCGGCGGGGGCTACACCTTC.

The CDR3 protein is CASSSGGGQIGSGNTIYF. Here the CDR3 DNA reads TGTGCCAGCAGCTCAGGGGGCGGACAGATCGGATCTGGAAACACCATATATTTT. The chain links TRBV7-9 to TRBJ1-3; 8 bases line up with TRBD1. From germline, CDR1 is SEHNR and CDR2 FQNEAQ (reference sequence). The CDR3 has 18 residues. J gave up 1 base and V 4 bases, and 12 bases lay outside the gene matches.

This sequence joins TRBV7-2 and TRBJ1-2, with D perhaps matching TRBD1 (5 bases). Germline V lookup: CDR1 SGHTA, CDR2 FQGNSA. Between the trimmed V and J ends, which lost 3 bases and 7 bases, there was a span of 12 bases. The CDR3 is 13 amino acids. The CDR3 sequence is CASSFSRQSGYTF. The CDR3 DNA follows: TGTGCCAGCAGCTTCTCTCGACAGAGTGGCTACACCTTC.

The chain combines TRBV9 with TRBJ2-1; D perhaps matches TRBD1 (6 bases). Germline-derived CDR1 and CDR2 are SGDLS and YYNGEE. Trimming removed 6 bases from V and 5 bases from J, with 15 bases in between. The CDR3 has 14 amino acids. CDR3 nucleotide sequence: TGTGCCAGCACACCAGGGGCTGTCGACAATGAGCAGTTCTTC. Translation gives CASTPGAVDNEQFF.

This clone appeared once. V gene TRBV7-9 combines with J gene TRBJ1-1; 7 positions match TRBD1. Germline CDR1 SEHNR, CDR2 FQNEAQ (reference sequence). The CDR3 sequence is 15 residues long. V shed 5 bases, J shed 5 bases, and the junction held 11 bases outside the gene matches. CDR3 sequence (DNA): TGTGCCAGCAGCACTACTAGACAGGGCGGGACTGAAGCTTTCTTT. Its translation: CASSTTRQGGTEAFF.

The CDR3 region has the DNA TGTGCCAGCAGCTCTTCCGGGACAGGCAATCAGCCCCAGCATTTT. As protein: CASSSSGTGNQPQHF. The rearrangement joins TRBV5-6 to TRBJ1-5; 7 bases align to TRBD1. The CDR3 contains 15 residues. Germline V gene sequence: CDR1 SGHDT, CDR2 YYEEEE. The junction had 5 bases not matched to a gene; V was cut back by 3 bases and J by 2 bases.

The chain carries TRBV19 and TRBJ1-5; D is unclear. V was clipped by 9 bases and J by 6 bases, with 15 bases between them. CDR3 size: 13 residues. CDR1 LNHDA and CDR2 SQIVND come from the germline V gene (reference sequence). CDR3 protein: CASATGEGQPQHF. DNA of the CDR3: TGTGCCAGCGCGACTGGGGAAGGTCAGCCCCAGCATTTT.